The T cell receptor beta chain under discussion was sequenced for a study of T cell responses to AZD1222 COVID-19 vaccine. Details on this clone: What it binds is unknown.

The study's findings and limits: White British donors predominated, females outnumbered males, and clonal diversity was possibly underestimated.

Between the trimmed V and J ends, which lost 4 bases and 4 bases, there was a span of 13 bases. CDR1 is KGHSY and CDR2 is FQNENV in the germline V gene. This CDR3 comprises 14 residues. Profiling relied on immunoSEQ multiplex PCR, and the TCRdb table lists in-frame clones only, not all of them. This sample has about 120,000 clones; about 91% occur once, and the top ten carry more than 1.5%. This material consisted of peripheral blood, taken 28 days after the second AZD1222 dose. This rearrangement joins TRBV16 to TRBJ1-1; tentatively, D is TRBD1 (5 bases). The source of this sequence is an adult who received the AZD1222 COVID-19 vaccine. CDR3 coding DNA: TGTGCCAGCAGCCCCCCTATGGGGGGCACTGAAGCTTTCTTT. Residues: CASSPPMGGTEAFF. The full variable domain, its missing parts supplied by reference TRBV16 and TRBJ1-1, is GEEVAQTPKHLVRGEGQKAKLYCAPIKGHSYVFWYQQVLKNEFKFLISFQNENVFDETGMPKERFSAKCLPNSPCSLEIQATKLEDSAVYFCASSPPMGGTEAFFGQGTRLTVV.